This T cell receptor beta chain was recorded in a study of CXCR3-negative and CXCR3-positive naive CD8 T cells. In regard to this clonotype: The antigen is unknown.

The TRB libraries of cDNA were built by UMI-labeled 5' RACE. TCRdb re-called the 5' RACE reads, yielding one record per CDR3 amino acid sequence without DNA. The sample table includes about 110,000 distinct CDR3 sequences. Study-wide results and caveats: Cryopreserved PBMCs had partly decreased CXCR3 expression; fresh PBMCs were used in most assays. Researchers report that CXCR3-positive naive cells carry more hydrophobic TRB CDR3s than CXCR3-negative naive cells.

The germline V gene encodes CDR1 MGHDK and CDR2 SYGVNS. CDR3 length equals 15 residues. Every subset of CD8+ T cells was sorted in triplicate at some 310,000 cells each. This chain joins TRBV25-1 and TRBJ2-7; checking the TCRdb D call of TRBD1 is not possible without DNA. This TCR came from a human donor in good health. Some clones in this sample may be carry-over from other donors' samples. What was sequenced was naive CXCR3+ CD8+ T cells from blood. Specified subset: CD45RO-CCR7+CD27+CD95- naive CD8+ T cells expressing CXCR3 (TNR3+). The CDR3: CASSEYGQVTYEQYF.